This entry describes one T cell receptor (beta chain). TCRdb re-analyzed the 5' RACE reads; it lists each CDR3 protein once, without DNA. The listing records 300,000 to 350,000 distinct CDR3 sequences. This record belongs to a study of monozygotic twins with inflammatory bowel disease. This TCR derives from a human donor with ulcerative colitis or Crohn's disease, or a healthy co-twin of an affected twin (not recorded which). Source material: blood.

The CDR3 protein is CASSYLLLPGRTNTEAFF. The chain uses TRBV6-2 or TRBV6-3 and TRBJ1-1; TCRdb's assignment of TRBD1 cannot be checked, as there is no DNA. CDR1 and CDR2 from the germline V gene are MNHEY and SVGEGT. The CDR3 has 18 amino acids.